The clone carrying this TCR beta chain was counted between two and nine times. This specimen belongs to a study of T-cell reconstitution after alpha-beta-depleted transplantation in children. Unique molecular identifiers tagged the TCRbeta library. One entry per CDR3 protein results from TCRdb running MiXCR on the PCR reads. In the table there are roughly 120,000 distinct CDR3 sequences, 9% to 12% of which are singletons. The CDR3 runs 16 residues. The germline gives CDR1 MNHEY, CDR2 SVGAGI. J lost 2 bases, V lost 6 bases, and 9 bases had no gene match. This receptor was taken from a human donor who donated a stem cell graft to a child with acute lymphoblastic leukemia. Sequencing was performed on PBMCs from the stem cell graft donor, taken from the stem cell graft. The chain carries TRBV6-5 and TRBJ1-4, with TRBD1 identical over 7 bases. CDR3 DNA: TGTGCCAGCAGATCCACAGGGGCAACCACTAATGAAAAACTGTTTTTT. This gives the protein CASRSTGATTNEKLFF.